This T cell receptor (beta chain) was observed in a study of OX40 agonist ivuxolimab in advanced cancers. Turning to the study itself: Ivuxolimab doses were 0.01, 0.1, 0.3, 1.5, 3 or 10 mg/kg every 2 weeks. Checkpoint inhibitors had been given previously to roughly 36% of patients. Study results and limitations: In general, CD8+ T cells held more expanded clones than CD4+ did, on average. Both CD4+ and CD8+ T cell populations in blood had undergone clonal expansion by week 6 at 0.1 to 3.0 mg/kg.

The ends were cut back, 7 bases at V and 0 bases at J, with 12 bases in the middle. The CDR3 is made up of 15 amino acids. CDR1 MNHEY and CDR2 SMNVEV come from the germline V gene (reference sequence). TCRdb keeps only in-frame clones here, not all; method: immunoSEQ multiplex PCR. The sample comprises fewer than 50,000 clones, 80% to 90% of which are singletons, and 10% rests with the top ten. A note on this clone: Antigen: not known.

This specimen was CD4+ or CD8+ T cells sorted from blood, taken in a trial of the OX40 agonist ivuxolimab. The clonotype comes from an adult with an advanced solid tumor such as melanoma, head and neck, liver or kidney cancer. This rearrangement joins TRBV27 to TRBJ2-2; D may be TRBD1 (6 bases). The CDR3 DNA follows: TGTGCCAGCAAGGCGACAGGCCCGAACACCGGGGAGCTGTTTTTT. Protein: CASKATGPNTGELFF.